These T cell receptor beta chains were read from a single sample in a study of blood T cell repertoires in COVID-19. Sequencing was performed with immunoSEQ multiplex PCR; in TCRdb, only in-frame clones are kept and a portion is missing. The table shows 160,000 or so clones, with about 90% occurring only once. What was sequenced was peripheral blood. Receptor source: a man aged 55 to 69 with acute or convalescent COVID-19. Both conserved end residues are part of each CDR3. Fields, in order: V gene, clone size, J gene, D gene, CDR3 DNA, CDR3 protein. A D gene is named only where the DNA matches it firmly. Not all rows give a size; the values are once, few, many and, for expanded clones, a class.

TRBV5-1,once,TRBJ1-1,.,TGCGCCAGCAGTTATGGCCTTCGGGATCAAACGAACACTGAAGCTTTCTTT,CASSYGLRDQTNTEAFF
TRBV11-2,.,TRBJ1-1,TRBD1,TGTGCCAGCAGCCAGGACAGGGGAGCTGAAGCTTTCTTT,CASSQDRGAEAFF
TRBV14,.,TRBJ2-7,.,TGTGCCAGCAGCCAAGATCTTCAGGGTCGATACGAGCAGTACTTC,CASSQDLQGRYEQYF
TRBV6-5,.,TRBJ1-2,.,TGTGCCAGCAGCCTATCCGAGGGAGCTAACTATGGCTACACCTTC,CASSLSEGANYGYTF
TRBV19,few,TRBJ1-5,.,TGTGCCAGTAGTATAGGGGGGACACAGTATCAGCCCCAGCATTTT,CASSIGGTQYQPQHF
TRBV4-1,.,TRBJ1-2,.,TGCGCCAGCAGCCAAGATTATGCCCAGAACTATGGCTACACCTTC,CASSQDYAQNYGYTF
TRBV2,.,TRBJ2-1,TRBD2,TGTGCCAGCAGGCTAGCGGGGGGCTTTTACAATGAGCAGTTCTTC,CASRLAGGFYNEQFF
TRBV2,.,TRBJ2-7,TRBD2,TGTGCCAGCAGTGGTAGACTAGCGGGGGGTCACGAGCAGTACTTC,CASSGRLAGGHEQYF
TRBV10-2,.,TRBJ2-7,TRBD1,TGCGCCAGCAGAGGGACAGCCAAGGCCTACGAGCAGTACTTC,CASRGTAKAYEQYF
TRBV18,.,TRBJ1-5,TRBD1,TGTGCCAGCTCAAAGACAGGGGGCGATCAGCCCCAGCATTTT,CASSKTGGDQPQHF
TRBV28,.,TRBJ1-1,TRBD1,TGTGCCAGCAGTTTAGGACAGGGGAGAGAAGCTTTCTTT,CASSLGQGREAFF
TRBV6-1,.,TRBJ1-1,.,TGTGCCAGCAGTGAAGGTAGAAACAGACGGCTAAACACTGAAGCTTTCTTT,CASSEGRNRRLNTEAFF
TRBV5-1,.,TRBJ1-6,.,TGCGCCAGCAGCCAAGAACCCCGAGACAGTGAACGCCTCCACTTT,CASSQEPRDSERLHF
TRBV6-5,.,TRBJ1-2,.,TGTGCCAGCAGTTACGAGGGAGTTGCTGGCTACACCTTC,CASSYEGVAGYTF
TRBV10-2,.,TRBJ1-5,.,TGCGCCAGCACCGAGAATTATAACAATCAGCCCCAGCATTTT,CASTENYNNQPQHF
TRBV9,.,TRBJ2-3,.,TGTGCCAGCAGCTCCGGGACTGGTACACCAGATACGCAGTATTTT,CASSSGTGTPDTQYF
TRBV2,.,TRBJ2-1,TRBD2,TGTGCCAGCGGAACTAGCGGGGGTAACAATGAGCAGTTCTTC,CASGTSGGNNEQFF
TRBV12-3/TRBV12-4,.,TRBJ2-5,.,TGTGCCAGCAGTCCCTCGGTGCGGGAGACCCAGTACTTC,CASSPSVRETQYF
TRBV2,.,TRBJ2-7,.,TGTGCCAGCAGAGGACAGACCAACTCCTACGAGCAGTACTTC,CASRGQTNSYEQYF
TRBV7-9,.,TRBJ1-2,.,TGTGCCAGCAGCTTAGAGGGGCACCTCTATGGCTACACCTTC,CASSLEGHLYGYTF
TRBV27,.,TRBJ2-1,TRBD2,TGTGCCAGCGATAAAAGCGGGGGGGCTGGGAATGAGCAGTTCTTC,CASDKSGGAGNEQFF
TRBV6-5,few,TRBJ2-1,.,TGTGCCAGCAGCCCCCCTGAGGGTGAGCAGTTCTTC,CASSPPEGEQFF